These 12 T cell receptor beta chains were all obtained from the same sample, sequenced in a study of cytomegalovirus exposure and HLA in healthy donors. Repertoires were generated with immunoSEQ multiplex PCR, while TCRdb's copy carries only in-frame clones and drops some. Of some 110,000 clones in the sample, around 85% are singletons; the top ten hold around 4.5%. The sample comprised PBMCs. The receptors shown here come from a man aged 18-30 years in good health and CMV-seropositive.

In its sample, this clone was seen once. The rearrangement joins TRBV21-1 to TRBJ1-5; the table assigns TRBD1, which was not confirmed against the DNA. TRBV21-1 is a documented pseudogene. CDR3 length: 18 residues. The CDR3: CASSKGQGKGYSNQPQHF. The CDR3 DNA reads TGTGCCAGCAGCAAGGGGCAGGGGAAGGGCTATAGCAATCAGCCCCAGCATTTT.

The chain has TRBV7-9 and TRBJ1-2; the match to TRBD1 covers 7 bases. V was pared by 5 bases and J by 8 bases, with 5 bases of the junction left unmatched. Germline lookup yields CDR1 SEHNR and CDR2 FQNEAQ (reference sequence). CDR3 length equals 12 residues. The CDR3 reads CASSLGQMGYTF. In nucleotides, the CDR3 is TGTGCCAGCAGCCTGGGACAGATGGGCTACACCTTC.

This chain joins TRBV29-1 and TRBJ2-3; 7 nucleotides agree with TRBD1. Looked up from germline, CDR1 is SQVTM and CDR2 is ANQGSEA. J was trimmed by 4 bases and V by 8 bases; bases with no gene match: 9. The CDR3 is 13 residues long. The chain's CDR3 is CSSAGQEADTQYF. In DNA, the CDR3 is TGCAGCTCCGCTGGACAGGAAGCAGATACGCAGTATTTT.

V is TRBV7-9 and J is TRBJ2-6; 8 nucleotides agree with TRBD1. The germline CDR1 and CDR2 sequences are SEHNR and FQNEAQ (reference sequence). The CDR3 length is 18 residues. V lost 1 base and J lost 0; bases outside the gene matches: 5. The chain's CDR3 is CASSLGAGGGSGANVLTF. For the CDR3, the DNA is TGTGCCAGCAGCTTAGGGGCAGGGGGCGGCTCTGGGGCCAACGTCCTGACTTTC.

The chain employs TRBV29-1 and TRBJ2-1; a weak D match, TRBD2 (5 bases). Per the germline V gene, CDR1 is SQVTM and CDR2 is ANQGSEA. Trimming took 2 bases from V and 6 from J, leaving 11 bases between them. CDR3 length: 13 amino acids. The CDR3 reads CSVELVGLNEQFF. The DNA for the CDR3 is TGCAGCGTTGAACTAGTTGGACTCAATGAGCAGTTCTTC.

This clone was detected once. The gene calls are TRBV19 and TRBJ1-1; perhaps TRBD1 as D (5 bases). Trimming took off 3 bases at V and 1 base at J, with 9 bases between the two ends. Germline V gene data show CDR1 as LNHDA and CDR2 as SQIVND (reference sequence). The CDR3 spans 14 residues. In DNA, the CDR3 is TGTGCCAGTAGTATTGACAGTCGGAACACTGAAGCTTTCTTT. Protein product: CASSIDSRNTEAFF.

The rearrangement uses TRBV5-1 and TRBJ2-2, with D unresolved. The CDR3 has 15 residues. Germline V gene lookup returns CDR1 SGHRS and CDR2 YFSETQ. Trimming cost V 4 bases and J 1 base, with 11 bases left between them. The CDR3 region is CASSLLARNTGELFF. As DNA, the CDR3 is TGCGCCAGCAGCCTCCTGGCCAGGAACACCGGGGAGCTGTTTTTT. The full variable domain, its missing parts supplied by reference TRBV5-1 and TRBJ2-2, is KAGVTQTPRYLIKTRGQQVTLSCSPISGHRSVSWYQQTPGQGLQFLFEYFSETQRNKGNFPGRFSGRQFSNSRSEMNVSTLELGDSALYLCASSLLARNTGELFFGEGSRLTVL.

The CDR3 loop reads CSAGLAEAFF. DNA for the CDR3: TGCAGCGCCGGACTCGCTGAAGCTTTCTTT. The genes are TRBV29-1 and TRBJ1-1; D is ambiguous. CDR1 is SQVTM and CDR2 is ANQGSEA in the germline V gene. The germline V and J ends were trimmed by 7 bases and 6 bases, with 9 bases remaining between them. CDR3 size: 10 residues.

The chain uses TRBV7-6 and TRBJ1-5, with a tentative D call TRBD1 (6 bases). CDR3 size: 15 residues. Per germline, CDR1 SGHVS and CDR2 FNYEAQ. Trimming stripped 2 bases from V and 5 bases from J, with 13 bases between. DNA for the CDR3: TGTGCCAGCAGCTTATTCCACAGGGCGGATCAGCCCCAGCATTTT. This gives the protein CASSLFHRADQPQHF.

The chain employs TRBV5-8 and TRBJ2-7, with TRBD1 identical over 10 bases. The CDR3 loop spans 16 amino acids. V trimming: 6 bases; J trimming: 1 base; junction bases outside the gene matches: 10. Germline V CDR1 and CDR2: SGHTS, YDEGEE. The CDR3, as DNA: TGTGCCAGCACGCCGCCTGGACAGGGGGGATCCTACGAGCAGTACTTC. As protein: CASTPPGQGGSYEQYF.

The rearrangement links TRBV5-1 to TRBJ2-1; tentative D call: TRBD1 (6 bases). The CDR3 has 14 residues. Germline V gene lookup returns CDR1 SGHRS and CDR2 YFSETQ. V lost 2 bases to trimming and J lost 8 bases, with 14 bases between them. The CDR3 spells CASSFMRGNDEQFF. The CDR3 DNA sequence: TGCGCCAGCAGCTTTATGAGGGGGAATGATGAGCAGTTCTTC.

In DNA form, the CDR3 reads TGTGCCAGCAGCTTTGAGAACAGGGCGGTTGAAGCTTTCTTT. It is translated as CASSFENRAVEAFF. V gene TRBV5-4 combines with J gene TRBJ1-1; possibly TRBD1 for D (6 bases). Trimming shortened V by 2 bases and J by 7 bases, and 15 bases separated the two germline ends. Germline V gene lookup returns CDR1 SGHNT and CDR2 YYREEE (reference sequence). This CDR3 comprises 14 residues.